The subject of this entry is one T cell receptor beta chain. The data derive from a study of blood T cell repertoires in COVID-19. Background on the study: The United States, Italy and Spain were the sources of the acute and convalescent COVID-19 samples. Nucleic acid was either cDNA or gDNA, and it came from T cells, B-cell-depleted T cells, or PBMCs.

The CDR3 totals 10 residues. Trimming took 11 bases from V and 8 from J, leaving 12 bases between them. The V gene's germline CDR1 is SNHLY and CDR2 FYNNEI. The protocol was immunoSEQ multiplex PCR, while the TCRdb copy is restricted to in-frame clones and leaves out a portion. The table has about 230,000 clones, approximately 82% seen once. V and J are TRBV2 and TRBJ1-2, with D unresolved. Sequences were obtained from peripheral blood. This clonotype originated in a woman between 70 and 85 years old with active or convalescent COVID-19. This CDR3 is CALSFPGYTF. CDR3 bases: TGTGCCTTGTCCTTTCCGGGCTACACCTTC.